A selection of T cell receptor beta chains follows, all from one sample in a study of cytomegalovirus exposure and HLA in healthy donors. The assay was immunoSEQ multiplex PCR, and TCRdb's table has in-frame clones only and misses some. The data contain 100,000 to 150,000 clones, roughly 78% of them seen just once; the ten biggest clones take up approximately 3.8%. The sample was PBMCs. The receptors come from a man younger than 45 in good health and CMV-seronegative. The CDR3 runs from the conserved cysteine through the conserved F or W. D genes are given only for firm matches. A row's size may be missing; if present it is once, few, many or a size class.

cdr3_nt cdr3_aa j_call v_call d_call clone_size
TGCGCCAGCAGCCCCGGGACAGGGGTTTCCTACGAGCAGTACTTC CASSPGTGVSYEQYF TRBJ2-7 TRBV5-1 TRBD1 -
TGTGCCAGCAGCTTTTGGCGGGGGGAGAGGGATGAGCAGTTCTTC CASSFWRGERDEQFF TRBJ2-1 TRBV5-4 TRBD2 few
TGTGCCAGCAGTCTCCCGGGAACCTTCTCCGAGCAGTACTTC CASSLPGTFSEQYF TRBJ2-7 TRBV6-6 - few
TGTGCCAGCTCACCACCGACAGGGACAGATACGCAGTATTTT CASSPPTGTDTQYF TRBJ2-3 TRBV18 TRBD1 few
TGTGCCATCAGTGAGTCGCGCACCTACAATGAGCAGTTCTTC CAISESRTYNEQFF TRBJ2-1 TRBV10-3 - -
TGTGCCAGCAGTTACTCGGAGGGCTACGAGCAGTACTTC CASSYSEGYEQYF TRBJ2-7 TRBV6-6 - -
TGTGCCAGCAGCCCCGAGGGCAACGAGCAGTACTTC CASSPEGNEQYF TRBJ2-7 TRBV6-6 - few
TGTTCCAGCAGCTTAGATTCCGCACAGGGGGTTGTCTATGGCTACACCTTC CSSSLDSAQGVVYGYTF TRBJ1-2 TRBV7-9 TRBD1 -
TGCGCCAGCAGCTCAGAGGGTAGGACTAATGAAAAACTGTTTTTT CASSSEGRTNEKLFF TRBJ1-4 TRBV5-1 - once
TGTGCCAGCAGCCCGGAGGACGGTGACTATGGCTACACCTTC CASSPEDGDYGYTF TRBJ1-2 TRBV9 - -
TGTGCCAGCAGTGAAGGGCCTACGACAGATGAGCAGTTCTTC CASSEGPTTDEQFF TRBJ2-1 TRBV7-3 - -
TGTGCCAGCTCACCAACCGGTGGGGGGGGGAGCACAGATACGCAGTATTTT CASSPTGGGGSTDTQYF TRBJ2-3 TRBV18 TRBD2 -
TGCGCCAGCAGTCAGTATTGGGACAGGGGGTCTAGCGAGCAGTACTTC CASSQYWDRGSSEQYF TRBJ2-7 TRBV23-1 TRBD1 once
TGTTCCAGCAGCTTAGAGTCGTCTGGACAACCCCAGCATTTT CSSSLESSGQPQHF TRBJ1-5 TRBV7-9 - -
TGTGCTAGTGGTTTCGGGACTAGCGGGGGCCTGAGCTCCTACAATGAGCAGTTCTTC CASGFGTSGGLSSYNEQFF TRBJ2-1 TRBV12-5 TRBD2 -
TGTGCCAGCAGCTTAGGGGAGCACCCAGGGGGAACTAATGAAAAACTGTTTTTT CASSLGEHPGGTNEKLFF TRBJ1-4 TRBV7-2 TRBD1 -
TGCGCCAGCAGTCCCATGAGAGAGGGACAGCTTAATTCACCCCCCCACTTT CASSPMREGQLNSPPHF TRBJ1-6 TRBV23-1 TRBD1 -
TGCGCCAGCAGCCTAATATTCGACATCACCGGGGAGCTGTTTTTT CASSLIFDITGELFF TRBJ2-2 TRBV4-3 - -
TGTGCCAGCAGTTTCGGGGACTATGGCTACACCTTC CASSFGDYGYTF TRBJ1-2 TRBV2 - -
TGTGCCAGCAGTTTAGCAGGAAGCGAGCAGTACTTC CASSLAGSEQYF TRBJ2-7 TRBV27 - -
TGTGCCTGCCGGTGGGGGACAAACTCTGGAAACACCATATATTTT CACRWGTNSGNTIYF TRBJ1-3 TRBV30 - -
TGCGCCAGCAGCCAAGATCGTTTGAGATATGGCTACACCTTC CASSQDRLRYGYTF TRBJ1-2 TRBV4-3 - -
TGTGCCAGCAGTGCCCCGGGACAGGGGTCCTACGAGCAGTACTTC CASSAPGQGSYEQYF TRBJ2-7 TRBV2 TRBD1 -
TGTGCCAGCAGTTGGGTCGCGGTCGGGGAGCTGTTTTTT CASSWVAVGELFF TRBJ2-2 TRBV27 - -
TGTGCCAGCAGTCTAACGGACAGCATCAATGAGCAGTTCTTC CASSLTDSINEQFF TRBJ2-1 TRBV4-2 - -
TGTGCCAGCAGCTCCTCGGCGGGGGGACTCACAGATACGCAGTATTTT CASSSSAGGLTDTQYF TRBJ2-3 TRBV11-2 TRBD2 few
TGCAGTGCGGCCCCTCCGGGACACCAGCTCTTC CSAAPPGHQLF TRBJ2-1 TRBV20-1 - -
TGCGCCAGCAGCTCCGGGACAGGGAGGACTGAAGCTTTCTTT CASSSGTGRTEAFF TRBJ1-1 TRBV5-1 TRBD1 -
TGCGCCAGCAGCCAAGGTCTCGGGACACTTGAAGCTTTCTTT CASSQGLGTLEAFF TRBJ1-1 TRBV4-1 - -
TGTGCCAGCAGCGCATATTCCGGGACTATCGGAACTGAAGCTTTCTTT CASSAYSGTIGTEAFF TRBJ1-1 TRBV7-9 - -
TGCGCCAGCAGCCTAAACAGGGCCTACGAGCAGTACTTC CASSLNRAYEQYF TRBJ2-7 TRBV5-1 - -
TGTGCCAGTAGTATCGGGACTAGCGGGGTTTACAATGAGCAGTTCTTC CASSIGTSGVYNEQFF TRBJ2-1 TRBV19 TRBD2 few
TGTGCCAGCACCGACAGGGTTAATTCACCCCTCCACTTT CASTDRVNSPLHF TRBJ1-6 TRBV9 TRBD1 -
TGTGCCAGCAGGAAGACGGGGGGGGGTACGCAGTATTTT CASRKTGGGTQYF TRBJ2-3 TRBV11-2 TRBD2 -
TGTGCCAGCAGTTACTACAGTACTTTGAACACTGAAGCTTTCTTT CASSYYSTLNTEAFF TRBJ1-1 TRBV6-5 - few
TGTGCCACCAGCGCCCGTCCGACAGGCACAAGATACAATGAGCAGTTCTTC CATSARPTGTRYNEQFF TRBJ2-1 TRBV15 - few
TGTGCCAGCAGTCCTACCGTTAGCGGGGTCTACGAGCAGTACTTC CASSPTVSGVYEQYF TRBJ2-7 TRBV28 TRBD2 -
TGTGCCAGCAGCGTCGGCCTAGCGGGGGGCATTAACAATGAGCAGTTCTTC CASSVGLAGGINNEQFF TRBJ2-1 TRBV9 TRBD2 -
TGTGCTAGTGGTTTGCAAGGCAGGGGGCCATATCGCTCCTACGAGCAGTACTTC CASGLQGRGPYRSYEQYF TRBJ2-7 TRBV12-5 TRBD1 -
TGTGCCAGCAGCCCCTTTCCGAATGAGCAGTTCTTC CASSPFPNEQFF TRBJ2-1 TRBV5-6 - -
TGTGCCAGCAGCTTGGCCGGGACAGGGCTTGAAAAACTGTTTTTT CASSLAGTGLEKLFF TRBJ1-4 TRBV5-4 TRBD1 -